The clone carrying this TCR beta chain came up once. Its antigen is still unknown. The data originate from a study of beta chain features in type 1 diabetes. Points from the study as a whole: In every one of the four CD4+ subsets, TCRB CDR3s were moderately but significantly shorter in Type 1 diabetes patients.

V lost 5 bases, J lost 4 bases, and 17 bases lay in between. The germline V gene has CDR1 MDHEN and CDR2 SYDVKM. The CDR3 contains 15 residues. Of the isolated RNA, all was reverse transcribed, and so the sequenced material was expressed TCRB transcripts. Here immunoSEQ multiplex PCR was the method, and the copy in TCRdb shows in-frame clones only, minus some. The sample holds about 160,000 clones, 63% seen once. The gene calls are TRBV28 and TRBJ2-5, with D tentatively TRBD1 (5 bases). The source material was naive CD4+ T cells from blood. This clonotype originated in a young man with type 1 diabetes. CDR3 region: CASSTAGGAVETQYF. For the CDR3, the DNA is TGTGCCAGCAGTACAGCCGGTGGGGCCGTAGAGACCCAGTACTTC.